This record looks at one TCR beta chain sequence and its context. No antigen is known for it. TCRdb's table, derived via immunoSEQ multiplex PCR, lists solely in-frame clones and lacks some. The sample lists roughly 43,000 clones; 80% to 95% were seen once. This sample stems from a study of cytomegalovirus exposure and HLA in healthy donors. Turning to the study itself: The same platform was used for the 110 or so validation repertoires as for the approximately 670 first-cohort repertoires, as reported in a later analysis. Study-wide findings and caveats: There were around 160 TCR beta chains listed as cytomegalovirus-associated.

The CDR3 is 16 residues long. Germline trimming cut 4 bases from V and 3 bases from J; bases unmatched to any gene: 6. In germline, CDR1 is SGHNT, CDR2 YENEEA. Material: PBMCs. The chain has TRBV11-3 and TRBJ2-1; 10 bases are a match to TRBD2. The source is a man aged 18 to 30 in good health and CMV-seronegative. The CDR3 region has the DNA TGTGCCAGCAGCTCCCGGGCTAGCGGGAGCTACAATGAGCAGTTCTTC. It is translated as CASSSRASGSYNEQFF.